These 16 T cell receptor beta chains share one sample of origin, sequenced in a study of blood T cell repertoires in COVID-19. The assay was immunoSEQ multiplex PCR, and TCRdb's table has in-frame clones only and misses some. The sample has around 140,000 clones; 87% are singletons. What was sequenced was peripheral blood. The receptors stem from an elderly man with acute or convalescent COVID-19.

This clone was counted only a few times. This chain uses TRBV5-1 with TRBJ1-6; perhaps TRBD1 as D (6 bases). Germline V CDR1 and CDR2: SGHRS, YFSETQ. V lost 1 base and J 7 bases, leaving 12 bases between the germline ends. This CDR3 comprises 15 residues. CDR3 amino acids: CASSLLAGANSPLHF. CDR3 DNA: TGCGCCAGCAGCTTGTTGGCAGGGGCGAATTCACCCCTCCACTTT.

This chain connects TRBV24-1 to TRBJ1-5; 8 bases are a match to TRBD1. The CDR3 extends over 12 amino acids. J was trimmed by 6 bases and V by 10 bases; bases with no gene match: 4. Per the germline V gene, CDR1 is KGHDR and CDR2 is SFDVKD. CDR3 coding DNA: TGTGCCACTCACAGGGGGATTCAGCCCCAGCATTTT. Amino acids: CATHRGIQPQHF.

The chain combines TRBV6-1 with TRBJ2-1, with 9 bases fitting TRBD1. V trimming: 4 bases; J trimming: 4 bases; junction bases outside the gene matches: 11. Germline-derived CDR1 and CDR2 are MNHNS and SASEGT. The CDR3 extends over 17 amino acids. This CDR3 reads CASSARDREGEYNEQFF. CDR3 sequence (DNA): TGTGCCAGCAGTGCCCGGGACAGGGAAGGTGAGTACAATGAGCAGTTCTTC.

The V and J genes are TRBV5-1 and TRBJ2-5; a weak D match, TRBD2 (7 bases). Germline assignment: CDR1 SGHRS and CDR2 YFSETQ. V was pared by 4 bases and J by 5 bases, with 15 bases between. This CDR3 contains 14 residues. The CDR3 reads CASSGGASGETQYF. CDR3 DNA: TGCGCCAGCAGCGGGGGGGCTAGTGGCGAGACCCAGTACTTC.

Concerning this clone itself: The sample holds other DNA sequences that translate to the same CDR3. The genes are TRBV5-1 and TRBJ2-5, with 10 bases fitting TRBD2. CDR1 and CDR2 (germline): SGHRS, YFSETQ. V gave up 0 bases and J gave up 1 base; unmatched junction bases: 9. This CDR3 is built from 18 residues. CDR3 protein: CASSLGRTSGEIQETQYF. The CDR3 nucleotides read TGCGCCAGCAGCTTGGGCCGAACTAGCGGGGAAATCCAAGAGACCCAGTACTTC.

V gene TRBV4-1 combines with J gene TRBJ1-3, with 7 bases that match TRBD1. With V trimmed by 2 bases and J by 4 bases, 2 bases remained unmatched. CDR1 and CDR2 (germline): MGHRA, YSYEKL. This CDR3 is built from 14 residues. Here the CDR3 DNA reads TGCGCCAGCAGCCAAACAGGGGTCGGAAACACCATATATTTT. It codes for CASSQTGVGNTIYF.

The J gene is TRBJ2-3, the V gene TRBV4-1, with a tentative D call TRBD1 (6 bases). Between the trimmed V and J ends, which lost 1 base and 4 bases, there was a span of 18 bases. The CDR3 consists of 17 residues. Germline CDR1 and CDR2: MGHRA and YSYEKL. In DNA form, the CDR3 reads TGCGCCAGCAGCCAAGTCGGAACAGGGATTGGGCCAGATACGCAGTATTTT. As protein: CASSQVGTGIGPDTQYF.

The sample holds many counts of this clone. The chain couples TRBV14 to TRBJ2-3; TRBD1 is a possible D gene (5 bases). This CDR3 comprises 14 residues. V lost 4 bases, J lost 5 bases, and 13 bases lay in between. The germline CDR1 and CDR2 sequences are SGHDN and FVKESK. The CDR3, as DNA: TGTGCCAGCAGCCCTTTTCAGGGTCAAGATACGCAGTATTTT. It codes for CASSPFQGQDTQYF.

The V call is TRBV7-2, the J call TRBJ1-1, with TRBD1 matching 7 bases. Looked up from germline, CDR1 is SGHTA and CDR2 is FQGNSA. The ends lost 3 bases at V and 0 bases at J; junction bases unmatched: 4. This CDR3 comprises 15 residues. CDR3 loop: CASSFSGTVNTEAFF. The CDR3 coding sequence is TGTGCCAGCAGCTTCTCCGGGACAGTGAACACTGAAGCTTTCTTT.

V and J are TRBV5-4 and TRBJ1-1; D is uncertain. CDR1 SGHNT and CDR2 YYREEE come from the germline V gene (reference sequence). Trimming left V 4 bases short and J 1 base short, with 8 bases between. This CDR3 spans 13 amino acids. CDR3 sequence: CASSTTSNTEAFF. As DNA, the CDR3 is TGTGCCAGCAGCACCACATCGAACACTGAAGCTTTCTTT.

As for this clone: Other DNA sequences from this sample encode an identical CDR3 as well. The chain couples TRBV5-1 to TRBJ2-5; 7 bases align to TRBD1. The germline gives CDR1 SGHRS, CDR2 YFSETQ. The CDR3 sequence is 14 residues long. Trimming at V came to 0 bases and at J to 4 bases, leaving 3 bases not matched to a gene. CDR3 in DNA: TGCGCCAGCAGCTTGGTTTCAGGGGGAGAGACCCAGTACTTC. It is translated as CASSLVSGGETQYF.

The V gene is TRBV23-1, the J gene TRBJ2-3; D call uncertain. TRBV23-1 belongs to the ORF category, with a function that is uncertain. Deletions cut 2 bases from V and 1 base from J, with 13 bases between. The CDR3 extends over 16 amino acids. The CDR3 DNA reads TGCGCCAGCAGTCAAGTATCCCCCTTCGGCACAGATACGCAGTATTTT. It encodes CASSQVSPFGTDTQYF.

V gene TRBV9 combines with J gene TRBJ1-3; a possible D gene is TRBD1 (5 bases). Looked up from germline, CDR1 is SGDLS and CDR2 is YYNGEE. V was trimmed by 0 bases and J by 0 bases, leaving 7 bases between them. This CDR3 spans 15 amino acids. Here the CDR3 DNA reads TGTGCCAGCAGCGTAGGGGGACTCTCTGGAAACACCATATATTTT. Its protein is CASSVGGLSGNTIYF.

The chain joins TRBV7-3 to TRBJ1-1, with a weak D call TRBD1 (5 bases). This CDR3 region has 14 residues. In germline, CDR1 is SGHTA, CDR2 FQGTGA. Trimming took off 2 bases at V and 1 base at J, with 8 bases between the two ends. CDR3 DNA sequence: TGTGCCAGCAGCTTACAGGGAGGGAACACTGAAGCTTTCTTT. Translating gives CASSLQGGNTEAFF.

The chain employs TRBV10-3 and TRBJ2-7; tentatively, D is TRBD2 (6 bases). Trimming took off 6 bases at V and 0 bases at J, with 12 bases between the two ends. The CDR3 runs to 14 residues. Germline lookup yields CDR1 ENHRY and CDR2 SYGVKD. This chain's CDR3 is CAIRELSGSYEQYF. The CDR3, as DNA: TGTGCCATCAGGGAACTTAGCGGCTCCTACGAGCAGTACTTC.

The chain has TRBV18 and TRBJ1-5, with TRBD1 matching 7 bases. The CDR3 runs 14 residues. The V segment lost 2 bases and the J segment 6 bases; nucleotides outside the gene matches: 4. From germline, CDR1 is KGHSH and CDR2 LQKENI. The chain's CDR3 is CASSPAQGGQPQHF. CDR3 in DNA: TGTGCCAGCTCACCAGCGCAGGGGGGTCAGCCCCAGCATTTT. Full variable domain (outside the CDR3, taken from reference TRBV18 and TRBJ1-5): NAGVMQNPRHLVRRRGQEARLRCSPMKGHSHVYWYRQLPEEGLKFMVYLQKENIIDESGMPKERFSAEFPKEGPSILRIQQVVRGDSAAYFCASSPAQGGQPQHFGDGTRLSIL.